The next 32 T cell receptor beta chains were all read from a single sample in a study of T-cell memory formation after mild COVID-19. One entry per CDR3 protein results from TCRdb running MiXCR on the 5' RACE reads. Of about 110,000 distinct CDR3 sequences listed, around an eighth are singletons. The sample taken for sequencing was PBMCs or a T cell subset sorted from them (not recorded which). These receptors all stem from a man aged 18 to 30 who had mild COVID-19 (a few samples of this study predate the infection). Cell type and time point are not known.

The chain couples TRBV30 to TRBJ2-2; 7 bases are a match to TRBD1. V shed 6 bases and J 4 bases; nucleotides not matched to a gene: 8. Looked up from germline, CDR1 is GTSNPN and CDR2 is SVGIG (reference sequence). CDR3 length: 14 amino acids. The DNA of the CDR3 is TGTGCCTGTACCCGGGACAGCGGCACCGGGGAGCTGTTTTTT. It yields the protein CACTRDSGTGELFF.

This clonotype was detected ten times or more. CDR3 DNA sequence: TGTGCCAGCAGCGAGGGGAATCAGCCCCAGCATTTT. This translates into CASSEGNQPQHF. V and J are TRBV5-4 and TRBJ1-5; the D gene is possibly TRBD1 (5 bases). This CDR3 has 12 residues. The V end was cut by 4 bases, the J end by 4 bases, with 6 bases between. Looked up from germline, CDR1 is SGHNT and CDR2 is YYREEE (reference sequence).

This clonotype was detected only a few times. The genes are TRBV12-3 or TRBV12-4 and TRBJ2-3, with TRBD2 matching 11 bases. The CDR3 loop spans 18 amino acids. V was clipped by 4 bases and J by 2 bases; unmatched bases: 11. The chain's CDR3 is CASSSRLAGSPHTDTQYF. CDR3 DNA: TGTGCCAGCAGTTCGCGACTAGCGGGGTCTCCCCACACAGATACGCAGTATTTT.

This clonotype was seen many times. CDR3 residues: CASSLSDAEQFF. The CDR3 DNA reads as TGTGCCAGCAGTTTATCCGACGCTGAGCAGTTCTTC. The V call is TRBV12-3 or TRBV12-4, the J call TRBJ2-1; no clear D gene. The V end lost 2 bases, the J end lost 9 bases, and 8 bases lay between the germline ends. CDR3 length: 12 amino acids.

V gene TRBV4-2 combines with J gene TRBJ1-5, with a weak D call TRBD1 (5 bases). Per the germline V gene, CDR1 is LGHNA and CDR2 is YNFKEQ. Trimming pared 3 bases from V and 1 base from J, leaving 10 bases between. This CDR3 spans 15 amino acids. The CDR3 is CASSHGQGSNQPQHF. The CDR3 nucleotides are TGTGCCAGCAGCCATGGCCAGGGAAGCAATCAGCCCCAGCATTTT.

This clonotype was seen a few times. The chain has TRBV5-1 and TRBJ2-7; TRBD1 agrees at 7 bases. The J segment lost 5 bases and the V segment lost 0 bases, leaving 8 bases of the junction unmatched. Germline V gene lookup returns CDR1 SGHRS and CDR2 YFSETQ. The CDR3 runs 15 residues. In DNA, the CDR3 is TGCGCCAGCAGCTTGGATCGGCAGGGGGTCCACGAGCAGTACTTC. It translates to CASSLDRQGVHEQYF.

The gene calls are TRBV7-9 and TRBJ2-7, with 12 bases fitting TRBD1. This CDR3 has 14 residues. V was clipped by 6 bases and J by 7 bases; unmatched bases: 7. CDR1 and CDR2 from the germline V gene are SEHNR and FQNEAQ (reference sequence). CDR3 region: CASRRDRGQREQYV. The CDR3 DNA is TGTGCCAGCAGAAGGGACAGGGGGCAGAGGGAGCAGTACGTC.

CDR3 residues: CASSRLTGGGQPQHF. The CDR3 DNA sequence: TGTGCCAGTAGTAGGCTGACAGGGGGTGGTCAGCCCCAGCATTTT. The chain is built from TRBV19 and TRBJ1-5; TRBD1 agrees at 9 bases. The CDR3 consists of 15 residues. With V trimmed by 4 bases and J by 6 bases, 7 bases remained unmatched. The germline gives CDR1 LNHDA, CDR2 SQIVND (reference sequence).

CDR3 protein: CASSRQKSFEKLFF. CDR3 DNA sequence: TGCGCCAGCAGCCGACAGAAGAGTTTTGAAAAACTGTTTTTT. The V call is TRBV4-3, the J call TRBJ1-4, with D possibly TRBD1 on 5 matching bases. Trimming shortened V by 4 bases and J by 7 bases, and 13 bases separated the two germline ends. Germline CDR1 reads LGHNA; CDR2 reads YSLEER. The CDR3 extends over 14 amino acids.

The rearrangement joins TRBV7-2 to TRBJ2-1; TRBD2 aligns across 10 bases. The CDR3 sequence is 15 residues long. The germline V gene has CDR1 SGHTA and CDR2 FQGNSA. V lost 2 bases, J lost 8 bases, and 6 bases stayed unmatched. The chain's CDR3 is CASSLSSGGLYEQFF. The CDR3 DNA reads as TGTGCCAGCAGCTTAAGTAGCGGGGGGCTGTATGAGCAGTTCTTC.

V is TRBV7-9 and J is TRBJ1-1; tentative D call: TRBD1 (5 bases). The CDR3 runs 17 residues. Per the germline V gene, CDR1 is SEHNR and CDR2 is FQNEAQ (reference sequence). V shed 0 bases and J shed 6 bases, with 20 bases lying between them. The CDR3 loop is CASSLAYGVAGAPEAFF. In nucleotides, the CDR3 is TGTGCCAGCAGCTTAGCGTACGGGGTCGCCGGGGCTCCTGAAGCTTTCTTT.

The chain joins TRBV6-5 to TRBJ2-3; unclear D gene. V shed 1 base and J shed 0 bases, with 11 bases lying between them. The CDR3 spans 16 residues. CDR1 is MNHEY and CDR2 is SVGAGI in the germline V gene. CDR3: CASSYYGGSSTDTQYF. CDR3 in DNA: TGTGCCAGCAGTTACTATGGCGGCTCTAGCACAGATACGCAGTATTTT.

This clonotype was counted ten times or more. The chain employs TRBV5-1 and TRBJ2-2, with D possibly TRBD2 on 6 matching bases. The CDR3 totals 16 residues. Germline V CDR1 and CDR2: SGHRS, YFSETQ. Trimming pared 6 bases from V and 4 bases from J, leaving 19 bases between. The CDR3 nucleotides read TGCGCCAGCACCCCCTGGGGGGAAGGGCCCACCGGGGAGCTGTTTTTT. Its translation is CASTPWGEGPTGELFF.

The gene calls are TRBV29-1 and TRBJ2-3; 7 bases map to TRBD1. V dropped 7 bases and J dropped 0; count of bases not matched to a gene: 4. In germline, CDR1 is SQVTM, CDR2 ANQGSEA. The CDR3 consists of 13 residues. CDR3 DNA: TGCAGCGCGAAGGGGGCCAGCACAGATACGCAGTATTTT. Translated: CSAKGASTDTQYF.

This chain links TRBV5-5 with TRBJ1-1; D gene unclear. This CDR3 region has 15 residues. Germline V gene data show CDR1 as SGHKS and CDR2 as YYEKEE (reference sequence). V dropped 0 bases and J dropped 0 bases, with 9 bases sitting between them. The CDR3 DNA sequence: TGTGCCAGCAGCTTGGGGTCGGGGATGAACACTGAAGCTTTCTTT. Translation: CASSLGSGMNTEAFF.

This clonotype was detected only a few times. The chain links TRBV4-3 to TRBJ2-1; TRBD1 might be the D (5 bases). The CDR3 consists of 14 residues. Germline assignment: CDR1 LGHNA and CDR2 YSLEER. The V end lost 0 bases, the J end lost 7 bases, and 10 bases lay between the germline ends. CDR3 protein: CASSQDRVGNEQFF. The CDR3, as DNA: TGCGCCAGCAGCCAAGACAGGGTCGGGAATGAGCAGTTCTTC.

The rearrangement joins TRBV7-9 to TRBJ1-4; D gene uncertain. CDR3 length: 14 amino acids. V gave up 5 bases and J gave up 8 bases, with 15 bases separating them. Germline V CDR1 and CDR2: SEHNR, FQNEAQ (reference sequence). In DNA, the CDR3 is TGTGCCAGCAGCCCCGCATATGGTCAAGAAAAACTGTTTTTT. This encodes CASSPAYGQEKLFF.

The chain recombines TRBV27 with TRBJ1-1; no clear D. The V end lost 11 bases, the J end lost 4 bases, and 20 bases lay between the germline ends. This CDR3 has 14 amino acids. Germline values: CDR1 MNHEY, CDR2 SMNVEV (reference sequence). CDR3 sequence reads: CAGLEVLGGTEAFF. DNA for the CDR3: TGTGCCGGTCTCGAGGTGCTGGGTGGCACTGAAGCTTTCTTT.

In this sample, this clonotype turned up many times. This chain links TRBV5-1 with TRBJ2-7; 9 nucleotides match TRBD1. V gave up 3 bases and J gave up 3 bases; unmatched junction bases: 4. The CDR3 extends over 14 amino acids. Germline loops: CDR1 SGHRS, CDR2 YFSETQ. CDR3 coding DNA: TGCGCCAGCAGCTCCGACAGGGGGTACTACGAGCAGTACTTC. Protein sequence: CASSSDRGYYEQYF.

This clonotype turned up a few times. Being one base from a much bigger clone, this may be a read error. The chain is built from TRBV7-2 and TRBJ2-3; 7 nucleotides match TRBD1. Per germline, CDR1 SGHTA and CDR2 FQGNSA. This CDR3 is built from 16 residues. CDR3 in DNA: TGTGCCAGCAGCCCCACCTGGACAGGAGGCACAGATGCGCAGTATTTT. Translated: CASSPTWTGGTDAQYF.

This chain uses TRBV23-1 with TRBJ2-7; D is possibly TRBD2 (6 bases). TRBV23-1 is an ORF, and what it does is uncertain. The V end was cut by 6 bases, the J end by 2 bases, with 23 bases between. This CDR3 comprises 17 residues. The chain's CDR3 is CASSRKGRSGLTYEQYF. The DNA of the CDR3 is TGCGCCAGCAGCCGGAAAGGGAGGAGCGGGTTAACCTACGAGCAGTACTTC.

The chain couples TRBV12-3 or TRBV12-4 to TRBJ2-2; tentatively, D is TRBD1 (6 bases). The CDR3 covers 14 residues. V dropped 5 bases and J dropped 7 bases, with 14 bases sitting between them. The CDR3 DNA reads as TGTGCCAGCAGTCGGCGCCAGGGGAGCGGGGAGCTGTTTTTT. Translating it yields CASSRRQGSGELFF.

The V call is TRBV19, the J call TRBJ2-2, with D perhaps matching TRBD1 (6 bases). The germline V gene has CDR1 LNHDA and CDR2 SQIVND (reference sequence). Trimming shortened V by 7 bases and J by 5 bases, and 20 bases separated the two germline ends. This CDR3 region has 16 residues. Written as DNA, the CDR3 is TGTGCCAGTAACCCAATGCGGACAGTAGAGACCGGGGAGCTGTTTTTT. Protein sequence: CASNPMRTVETGELFF.

This clonotype has a handful of counts. The chain combines TRBV27 with TRBJ1-1; D not certain. V was clipped by 0 bases and J by 1 base, with 6 bases between them. CDR1 and CDR2 (germline): MNHEY, SMNVEV (reference sequence). The CDR3 spans 14 residues. CDR3 loop: CASSLSRANTEAFF. The CDR3 DNA follows: TGTGCCAGCAGTTTATCTCGAGCGAACACTGAAGCTTTCTTT.

The rearrangement joins TRBV6-2 or TRBV6-3 to TRBJ1-1, with D unclear. This CDR3 has 16 amino acids. Trimming cost V 2 bases and J 1 base, with 14 bases left between them. Germline lookup yields CDR1 MNHEY and CDR2 SVGEGT. Here the CDR3 reads CASSYHRPTGNTEAFF. CDR3 DNA sequence: TGTGCCAGCAGTTACCATAGACCCACGGGGAACACTGAAGCTTTCTTT.

The rearrangement joins TRBV20-1 to TRBJ2-4; unclear D gene. The CDR3 consists of 9 residues. In germline, CDR1 is DFQATT, CDR2 SNEGSKA (reference sequence). Trimming pared 5 bases from V and 6 bases from J, leaving 2 bases between. The CDR3 spells CSAGNIQYF. CDR3 nucleotides: TGCAGTGCTGGAAACATTCAGTACTTC.

V usage is TRBV6-2 or TRBV6-3 and J usage is TRBJ2-7, with 7 nucleotides matching TRBD1. The CDR3 extends over 14 amino acids. Germline V lookup: CDR1 MNHEY, CDR2 SVGEGT. The J segment lost 4 bases and the V segment lost 5 bases, leaving 8 bases of the junction unmatched. The CDR3 loop is CASSQRQGYYEQYV. The CDR3 DNA follows: TGTGCCAGCAGTCAGAGACAGGGATATTACGAGCAGTACGTC.

J is TRBJ2-7 and V is TRBV6-6, with TRBD1 matching 9 bases. Germline values: CDR1 MNHNY, CDR2 SVGAGI (reference sequence). The CDR3 spans 15 residues. V gave up 4 bases and J gave up 5 bases; unmatched junction bases: 9. CDR3 sequence reads: CASSSVGQGPHEQYF. The CDR3 region has the DNA TGTGCCAGCAGTTCCGTGGGACAGGGTCCCCACGAGCAGTACTTC.

This clonotype was picked up a small number of times. This rearrangement joins TRBV6-5 to TRBJ1-2, with no clear D. The germline CDR1 and CDR2 sequences are MNHEY and SVGAGI. V shed 0 bases and J shed 8 bases, with 10 bases lying between them. The CDR3 totals 13 residues. The CDR3 reads CASSYSEFGGYTF. CDR3 DNA sequence: TGTGCCAGCAGTTACTCGGAGTTTGGAGGCTACACCTTC.

Only a few counts were recorded for this clonotype. V and J are TRBV4-3 and TRBJ2-7; no clear D gene. The CDR3 contains 13 residues. Germline V gene data show CDR1 as LGHNA and CDR2 as YSLEER. The V gene lost 2 bases and the J gene lost 2 bases, with 7 bases spanning the gap. Here the CDR3 DNA reads TGCGCCAGCAGCCAATCAAAAGCCTACGAGCAGTACTTC. It translates to CASSQSKAYEQYF.

J is TRBJ2-6 and V is TRBV4-2; no clear D gene. The V end was cut by 0 bases, the J end by 0 bases, with 9 bases between. The CDR3 covers 17 residues. The germline V gene has CDR1 LGHNA and CDR2 YNFKEQ. The CDR3 is CASSQDDTPSGANVLTF. The CDR3 coding sequence is TGTGCCAGCAGCCAAGATGACACTCCCTCTGGGGCCAACGTCCTGACTTTC.

This clonotype was picked up a small number of times. In nucleotides, the CDR3 is TGTGCCAGCAGCCAAGTCGAGGGAATTAACTATGGCTACACCTTC. Residues: CASSQVEGINYGYTF. The V and J genes are TRBV4-2 and TRBJ1-2; D not resolved. V lost 1 base and J 1 base, leaving 10 bases between the germline ends. This CDR3 has 15 residues. Per germline, CDR1 LGHNA and CDR2 YNFKEQ.